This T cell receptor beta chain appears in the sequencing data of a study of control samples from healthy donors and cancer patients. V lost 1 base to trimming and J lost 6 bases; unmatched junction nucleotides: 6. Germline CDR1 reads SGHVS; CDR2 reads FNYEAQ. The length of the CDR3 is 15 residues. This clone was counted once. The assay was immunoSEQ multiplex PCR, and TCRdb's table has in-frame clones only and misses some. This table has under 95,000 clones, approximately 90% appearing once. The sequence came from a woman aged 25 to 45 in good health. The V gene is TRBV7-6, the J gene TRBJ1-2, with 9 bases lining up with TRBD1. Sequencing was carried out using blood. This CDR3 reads CASSLGPGTGNGYTF. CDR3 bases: TGTGCCAGCAGCTTAGGTCCCGGGACAGGGAATGGCTACACCTTC.